The entry that follows covers one T cell receptor (beta chain) sequence. Its target is unknown. Assay used: immunoSEQ multiplex PCR; TCRdb lists only in-frame clones, some missing. The table has fewer than 1 million clones, 96% seen once. These data originate in a study of shared clonotypes between healthy human individuals. Whole-study context: Three plates each covered CD4 naive and memory; CD8 naive two, CD8 memory one.

Whole-study results and caveats: Unshared clonotypes carried lower generation probabilities than those common to all four donors.

Trimming removed 3 bases from V and 3 bases from J, with 18 bases in between. Per germline, CDR1 LNHDA and CDR2 SQIVND (reference sequence). The CDR3 consists of 17 residues. Positive CCR7 selection of CD45RO-negative cells yielded the naive CD8 cells, and terminally differentiated effector memory CD45RA+ cells were excluded. Donors, without exception, were Caucasian adults residing in Nashville, Tennessee. The clonotype originates from a man aged 30 to 45 in good health. The chain carries TRBV19 and TRBJ2-1; weak D call: TRBD2 (5 bases). The specimen was naive CD8+ T cells sorted from blood. For the CDR3, the DNA is TGTGCCAGTAGTATGGGGAGTCACCGCGACCTCTACAATGAGCAGTTCTTC. The encoded protein is CASSMGSHRDLYNEQFF.